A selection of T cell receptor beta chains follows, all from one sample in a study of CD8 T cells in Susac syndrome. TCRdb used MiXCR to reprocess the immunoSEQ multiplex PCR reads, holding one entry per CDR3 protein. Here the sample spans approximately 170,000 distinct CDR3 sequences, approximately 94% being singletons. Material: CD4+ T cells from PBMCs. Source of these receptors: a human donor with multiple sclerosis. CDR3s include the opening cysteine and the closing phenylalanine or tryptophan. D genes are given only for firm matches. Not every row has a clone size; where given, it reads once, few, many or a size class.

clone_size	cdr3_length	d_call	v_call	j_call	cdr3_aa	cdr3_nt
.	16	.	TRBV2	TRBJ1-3	CASSFYGAQLGNTIYF	TGTGCCAGCAGTTTTTACGGGGCCCAATTGGGAAACACCATATATTTT
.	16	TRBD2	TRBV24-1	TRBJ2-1	CATSDPSGSTYNEQFF	TGTGCCACCAGTGATCCTAGCGGGAGCACCTACAATGAGCAGTTCTTC
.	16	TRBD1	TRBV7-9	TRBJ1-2	CASSPTDRGHGYGYTF	TGTGCCAGCAGCCCTACGGACAGGGGGCACGGCTATGGCTACACCTTC
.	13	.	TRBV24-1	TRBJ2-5	CATSVPGAGTQYF	TGTGCCACCAGTGTCCCGGGGGCTGGGACCCAGTACTTC
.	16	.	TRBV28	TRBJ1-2	CASSYSLGSQGYGYTF	TGTGCCAGCAGCTACTCTCTAGGAAGCCAGGGCTACGGCTACACCTTC
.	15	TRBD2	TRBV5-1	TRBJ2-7	CASSRGLAVSYEQYF	TGCGCCAGCAGCCGGGGACTAGCGGTTTCCTACGAGCAGTACTTC
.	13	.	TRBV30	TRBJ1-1	CAWSWGYGTEAFF	TGTGCCTGGAGTTGGGGGTATGGCACTGAAGCTTTCTTT
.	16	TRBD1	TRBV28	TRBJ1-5	CASATGGPDPWGPQHF	TGTGCCAGCGCTACAGGGGGCCCCGACCCGTGGGGGCCCCAGCATTTT
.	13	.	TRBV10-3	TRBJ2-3	CASSDRWSDTQYF	TGTGCCAGCTCGGACCGATGGTCAGATACGCAGTATTTT
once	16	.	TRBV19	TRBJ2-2	CASSISRFANTGELFF	TGTGCCAGTAGTATAAGCAGGTTCGCGAACACCGGGGAGCTGTTTTTT
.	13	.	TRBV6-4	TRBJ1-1	CASSTDSNTEAFF	TGTGCCAGCAGTACAGACTCGAACACTGAAGCTTTCTTT
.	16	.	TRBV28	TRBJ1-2	CASSLPGRAGWNGYTF	TGTGCCAGCAGCCTTCCCGGCCGGGCAGGGTGGAATGGCTACACCTTC
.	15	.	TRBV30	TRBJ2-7	CAWKKPDPIAHEQYF	TGTGCCTGGAAGAAACCGGACCCCATTGCCCACGAGCAGTACTTC
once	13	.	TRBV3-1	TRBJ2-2	CASSPGPAGELFF	TGTGCCAGCAGCCCCGGGCCTGCCGGGGAGCTGTTTTTT
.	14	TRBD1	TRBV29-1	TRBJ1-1	CSVDSSTGGTEAFF	TGCAGCGTTGATAGCTCGACAGGGGGTACTGAAGCTTTCTTT
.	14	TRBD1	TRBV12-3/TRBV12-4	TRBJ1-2	CASRGQLTNYGYTF	TGTGCCAGCAGGGGACAGCTAACGAACTATGGCTACACCTTC
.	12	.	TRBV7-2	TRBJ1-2	CASSLDEYGYTF	TGTGCCAGCAGCTTAGACGAGTATGGCTACACCTTC
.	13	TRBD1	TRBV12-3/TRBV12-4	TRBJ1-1	CASRRTGNTEAFF	TGTGCCAGCAGGAGGACAGGGAACACTGAAGCTTTCTTT
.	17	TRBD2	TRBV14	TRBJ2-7	CASSQDCLAGFWYEQYF	TGTGCCAGCAGCCAAGACTGTCTAGCGGGATTCTGGTACGAGCAGTACTTC
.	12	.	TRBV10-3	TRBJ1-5	CATRNGNQPQHF	TGTGCCACCCGGAATGGCAATCAGCCCCAGCATTTT
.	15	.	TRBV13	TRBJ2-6	CASSSFPPGANVLTF	TGTGCCAGCAGCTCCTTTCCACCTGGGGCCAACGTCCTGACTTTC
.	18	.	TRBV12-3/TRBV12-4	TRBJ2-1	CASSFLGVEVRSYNEQFF	TGTGCCAGCAGTTTCTTAGGGGTGGAGGTCCGGTCCTACAATGAGCAGTTCTTC
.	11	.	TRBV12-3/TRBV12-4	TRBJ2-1	CASIGQGKQFF	TGTGCCAGCATCGGGCAGGGAAAGCAGTTCTTC
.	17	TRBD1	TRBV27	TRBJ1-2	CARSLGGTGGDCYGYTF	TGTGCCAGGAGTTTAGGGGGGACAGGGGGCGATTGCTATGGCTACACCTTC
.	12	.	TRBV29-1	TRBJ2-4	CSVERGGNIQYF	TGCAGCGTTGAAAGGGGGGGAAACATTCAGTACTTC
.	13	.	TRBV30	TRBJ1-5	CAWSGGGIQPQHF	TGTGCCTGGAGTGGGGGGGGAATTCAGCCCCAGCATTTT
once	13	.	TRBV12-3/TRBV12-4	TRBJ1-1	CASGLGFLTEAFF	TGTGCCAGCGGGCTCGGATTTCTCACTGAAGCTTTCTTT
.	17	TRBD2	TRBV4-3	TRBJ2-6	CASSQGLAGAGANVLTF	TGCGCCAGCAGCCAGGGACTAGCGGGAGCTGGGGCCAACGTCCTGACTTTC
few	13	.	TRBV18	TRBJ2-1	CASSPPSYNEQFF	TGTGCCAGCTCACCCCCATCCTACAATGAGCAGTTCTTC
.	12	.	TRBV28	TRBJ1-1	CASDSENTEAFF	TGTGCCAGCGATTCGGAGAACACTGAAGCTTTCTTT
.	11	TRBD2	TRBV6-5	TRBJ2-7	CASSYVGREYF	TGTGCCAGCAGTTACGTGGGGAGGGAGTACTTC
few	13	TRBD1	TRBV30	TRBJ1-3	CAWSTGVGNTIYF	TGTGCCTGGTCAACAGGGGTTGGAAACACCATATATTTT
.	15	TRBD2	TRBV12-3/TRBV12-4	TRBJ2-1	CASSQLAGGLNEQFF	TGTGCCAGCAGCCAACTAGCGGGAGGCCTTAATGAGCAGTTCTTC
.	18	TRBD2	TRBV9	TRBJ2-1	CASSGRRGGRAWYNEQFF	TGTGCCAGCAGCGGAAGGCGGGGCGGGAGGGCCTGGTACAATGAGCAGTTCTTC
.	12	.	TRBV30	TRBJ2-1	CAWRAEGNEQFF	TGTGCCTGGAGAGCAGAGGGCAATGAGCAGTTCTTC
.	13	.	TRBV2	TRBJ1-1	CASTQGENTEAFF	TGTGCCAGCACCCAAGGTGAGAACACTGAAGCTTTCTTT
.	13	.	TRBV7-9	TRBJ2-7	CASSSQLDHEQYF	TGTGCCAGCAGCTCCCAGTTGGATCACGAGCAGTACTTC
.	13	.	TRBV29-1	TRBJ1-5	CSVEPGLNQPQHF	TGCAGCGTTGAACCAGGTCTAAATCAGCCCCAGCATTTT
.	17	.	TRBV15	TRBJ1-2	CATSRAIPLRVNYGYTF	TGTGCCACCAGCAGGGCCATCCCCCTCCGGGTTAACTATGGCTACACCTTC